Below, 4 T cell receptor beta chains from the same sample are listed, as sequenced in a study of blood T cell repertoires in COVID-19. Clones were sequenced by immunoSEQ multiplex PCR, and TCRdb holds only the in-frame ones, with some missing. The repertoire includes some 87,000 clones, about 90% of them detected once, and about 4% sits in the top ten. Sample: peripheral blood. Receptors were obtained from a human donor with COVID-19, enrolled during active disease. The donor label of this sample is uncertain.

This chain links TRBV6-5 with TRBJ1-2; D is ambiguous. Per germline, CDR1 MNHEY and CDR2 SVGAGI. This CDR3 has 14 residues. The V end was cut by 0 bases, the J end by 4 bases, with 9 bases between. DNA of the CDR3: TGTGCCAGCAGTTACTCTAAGGAGGGCTATGGCTACACCTTC. This codes for CASSYSKEGYGYTF.

This chain joins TRBV27 and TRBJ2-5; possible D gene TRBD1, 6 bases. V shed 4 bases and J shed 5 bases, with 17 bases lying between them. Looked up from germline, CDR1 is MNHEY and CDR2 is SMNVEV (reference sequence). The length of the CDR3 is 15 residues. The CDR3 coding sequence is TGTGCCAGCAGTTCGACAGGTCTCCTTAGTGAGACCCAGTACTTC. It is translated as CASSSTGLLSETQYF.

The chain is built from TRBV7-9 and TRBJ1-5, with TRBD1 identical over 7 bases. The germline V gene has CDR1 SEHNR and CDR2 FQNEAQ (reference sequence). This CDR3 is 17 amino acids long. Losses at the gene ends were 5 bases for V and 6 bases for J; bases not matched to a gene: 16. CDR3 protein: CASSRSTGNRYGQPQHF. The DNA for the CDR3 is TGTGCCAGCAGCCGCTCGACAGGGAACCGGTATGGTCAGCCCCAGCATTTT.

This sequence joins TRBV6-5 and TRBJ1-2; 10 bases are shared with TRBD1. The CDR3 loop spans 14 amino acids. CDR1 is MNHEY, CDR2 SVGAGI, per germline. V was clipped by 6 bases and J by 4 bases; unmatched bases: 5. DNA for the CDR3: TGTGCCAGCAGACTCGACAGGGGGCTCTATGGCTACACCTTC. Its protein product is CASRLDRGLYGYTF.